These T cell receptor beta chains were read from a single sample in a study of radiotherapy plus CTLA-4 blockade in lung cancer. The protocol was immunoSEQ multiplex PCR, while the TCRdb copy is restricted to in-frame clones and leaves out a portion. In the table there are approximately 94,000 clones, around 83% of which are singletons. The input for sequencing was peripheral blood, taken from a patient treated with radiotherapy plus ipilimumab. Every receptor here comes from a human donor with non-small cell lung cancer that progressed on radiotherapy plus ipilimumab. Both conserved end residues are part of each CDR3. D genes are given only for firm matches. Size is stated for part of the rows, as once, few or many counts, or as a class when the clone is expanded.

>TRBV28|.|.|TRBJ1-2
CASSLSQVLYGYTF
TGTGCCAGCAGTTTATCTCAGGTCCTCTATGGCTACACCTTC
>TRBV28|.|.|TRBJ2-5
CASSVGRFRGETQYF
TGTGCCAGCAGCGTCGGCAGGTTTAGAGGGGAGACCCAGTACTTC
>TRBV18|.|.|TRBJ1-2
CASSPDRNNPRGYTF
TGTGCCAGCTCACCTGACAGGAACAACCCGAGGGGCTACACCTTC
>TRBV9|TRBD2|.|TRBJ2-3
CASSVGGLAETSRGDTQYF
TGTGCCAGCAGCGTAGGGGGACTAGCGGAGACGAGCAGAGGTGATACGCAGTATTTT
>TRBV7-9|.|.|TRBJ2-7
CASSTARDPTYEQYF
TGTGCCAGCAGCACAGCCCGGGACCCGACCTACGAGCAGTACTTC
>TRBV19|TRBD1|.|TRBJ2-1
CASSNWGQGYNEQFF
TGTGCCAGTAGCAACTGGGGACAGGGGTACAATGAGCAGTTCTTC
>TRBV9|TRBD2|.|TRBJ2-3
CASSAGTSGRTSTDTQYF
TGTGCCAGCAGCGCCGGGACTAGCGGGAGAACTAGCACAGATACGCAGTATTTT
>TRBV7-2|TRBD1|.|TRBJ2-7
CASSAGTGRNEQYF
TGTGCCAGCAGCGCGGGGACAGGGAGGAACGAGCAGTACTTC
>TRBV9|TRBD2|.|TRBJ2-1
CASSVDPPPAGVRNEQFF
TGTGCCAGCAGCGTAGACCCCCCGCCAGCGGGAGTCCGCAATGAGCAGTTCTTC
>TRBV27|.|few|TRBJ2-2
CASNRDATGELFF
TGTGCCAGTAACCGGGACGCCACCGGGGAGCTGTTTTTT
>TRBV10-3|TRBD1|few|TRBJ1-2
CATESGQGDYGYTF
TGTGCCACCGAGTCGGGACAGGGGGACTATGGCTACACCTTC
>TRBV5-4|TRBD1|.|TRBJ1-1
CASSHRDRDTEAFF
TGTGCCAGCAGCCACCGGGACAGGGATACTGAAGCTTTCTTT
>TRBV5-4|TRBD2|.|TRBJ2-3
CASSSGLAENTDTQYF
TGTGCCAGCAGCTCCGGACTAGCGGAGAACACAGATACGCAGTATTTT
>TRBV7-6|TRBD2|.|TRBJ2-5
CASSLGGRIAWGVETQYF
TGTGCCAGCAGCTTAGGCGGGAGGATAGCGTGGGGGGTAGAGACCCAGTACTTC
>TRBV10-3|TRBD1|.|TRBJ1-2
CAISDTGDYGYTF
TGTGCCATCAGTGATACAGGGGACTATGGCTACACCTTC
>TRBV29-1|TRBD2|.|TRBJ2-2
CSVGGLAGVGTGELFF
TGCAGCGTTGGGGGACTAGCGGGAGTTGGGACCGGGGAGCTGTTTTTT
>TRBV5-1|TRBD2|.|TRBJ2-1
CASSLRLAGGNEQFF
TGCGCCAGCAGCTTGAGACTAGCGGGAGGCAATGAGCAGTTCTTC
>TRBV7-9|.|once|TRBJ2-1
CASSLASGQPSYNEQFF
TGTGCCAGCAGCTTAGCCAGTGGGCAACCCTCCTACAATGAGCAGTTCTTC
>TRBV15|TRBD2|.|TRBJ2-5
CATSLKGGAETQYF
TGTGCCACCAGCCTCAAGGGAGGGGCGGAGACCCAGTACTTC
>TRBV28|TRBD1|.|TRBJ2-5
CASKGTGGLLETQYF
TGTGCCAGCAAAGGGACAGGGGGCCTTCTAGAGACCCAGTACTTC
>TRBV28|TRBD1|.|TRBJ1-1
CASSLDQGGTEAFF
TGTGCCAGCAGTTTAGATCAGGGGGGGACTGAAGCTTTCTTT
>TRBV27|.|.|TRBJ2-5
CASSSIPTGPQETQYF
TGTGCCAGCAGCTCCATACCGACAGGACCCCAGGAGACCCAGTACTTC
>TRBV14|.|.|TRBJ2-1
CASSQDIWDSGTGVSYNEQFF
TGTGCCAGCAGCCAAGATATATGGGATAGTGGTACAGGTGTCTCCTACAATGAGCAGTTCTTC
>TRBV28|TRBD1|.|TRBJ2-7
CASRQGTYEQYF
TGTGCCAGTAGACAGGGTACCTACGAGCAGTACTTC
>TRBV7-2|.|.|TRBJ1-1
CASSLAGGPNTEAFF
TGTGCCAGCAGCTTAGCCGGGGGCCCTAACACTGAAGCTTTCTTT
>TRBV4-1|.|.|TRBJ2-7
CASSQVPADEQYF
TGCGCCAGCAGCCAAGTTCCAGCGGACGAGCAGTACTTC